These 14 T cell receptor beta chains came from one sample sequenced in a study of beta chain features in type 1 diabetes. The sequenced template was cDNA made from the entire isolated RNA. The protocol was immunoSEQ multiplex PCR, while the TCRdb copy is restricted to in-frame clones and leaves out a portion. The top ten hold about 0.59% of the sample, which has about 180,000 clones, 13% seen once. Sequencing used central memory CD4+ T cells from blood. The receptors derive from a woman aged 18-35 years in good health.

V and J are TRBV30 and TRBJ1-5; no reliable D call. The V end lost 0 bases, the J end lost 4 bases, and 13 bases lay between the germline ends. In germline, CDR1 is GTSNPN, CDR2 SVGIG (reference sequence). The CDR3 extends over 15 amino acids. The DNA for the CDR3 is TGTGCCTGGAGTGTAATGGGGAGAGGAAATCAGCCCCAGCATTTT. Protein product: CAWSVMGRGNQPQHF.

V and J are TRBV5-4 and TRBJ2-1; tentatively, D is TRBD2 (6 bases). CDR1 is SGHNT and CDR2 is YYREEE in the germline V gene (reference sequence). With 5 bases removed from V and 7 bases from J, the gap between germline ends came to 19 bases. The CDR3 extends over 15 amino acids. Here the CDR3 reads CASSSPGVLWNEQFF. In DNA form, the CDR3 reads TGTGCCAGCAGTTCCCCGGGGGTCCTGTGGAATGAGCAGTTCTTC.

This clone was detected only a few times. The chain couples TRBV5-1 to TRBJ1-1; maybe TRBD1 (5 bases). The CDR3 is made up of 15 amino acids. Looked up from germline, CDR1 is SGHRS and CDR2 is YFSETQ. V lost 0 bases and J lost 1, with 10 bases in between. The CDR3: CASSLEVGGNTEAFF. The CDR3 DNA reads as TGCGCCAGCAGCTTGGAAGTCGGGGGGAACACTGAAGCTTTCTTT.

A few counts support this clone. The V and J genes are TRBV5-1 and TRBJ2-5; 11 bases agree with TRBD2. The CDR3 is 16 amino acids. V shed 1 base, J shed 5 bases, and the junction held 7 bases outside the gene matches. The V gene's germline CDR1 is SGHRS and CDR2 YFSETQ. The CDR3 is CASSLTLAGVGETQYF. The DNA for the CDR3 is TGCGCCAGCAGCTTGACACTAGCGGGAGTCGGGGAGACCCAGTACTTC.

There are a few counts of this clone. This chain links TRBV6-5 with TRBJ1-4; perhaps TRBD1 as D (6 bases). Germline V lookup: CDR1 MNHEY, CDR2 SVGAGI. V was cut by 4 bases and J by 1 base, with 10 bases left in between. The CDR3 is 15 residues long. The CDR3 loop is CASSFGQKTNEKLFF. CDR3 DNA: TGTGCCAGCAGTTTCGGACAGAAAACTAATGAAAAACTGTTTTTT.

The V gene is TRBV2, the J gene TRBJ2-4, with 13 nucleotides matching TRBD2. The V gene end was trimmed by 6 bases and the J gene end by 7 bases; junction bases not matched to a gene: 9. CDR3 length: 16 residues. The germline V gene encodes CDR1 SNHLY and CDR2 FYNNEI. CDR3 in amino acids: CASSSLGTSGTNIQYF. DNA for the CDR3: TGTGCCAGCAGCTCCCTGGGGACTAGCGGGACTAACATTCAGTACTTC. Full variable domain (rest looked up from reference TRBV2 and TRBJ2-4): EPEVTQTPSHQVTQMGQEVILRCVPISNHLYFYWYRQILGQKVEFLVSFYNNEISEKSEIFDDQFSVERPDGSNFTLKIRSTKLEDSAMYFCASSSLGTSGTNIQYFGAGTRLSVL.

There are many counts of this clone. This rearrangement joins TRBV4-1 to TRBJ2-3; D perhaps matches TRBD2 (5 bases). V was cut by 1 base and J by 2 bases, with 13 bases left in between. This CDR3 comprises 16 residues. Germline assignment: CDR1 MGHRA and CDR2 YSYEKL. The CDR3 here is CASSQGWSSATDTQYF. In DNA form, the CDR3 reads TGCGCCAGCAGCCAAGGGTGGAGTAGCGCCACAGATACGCAGTATTTT.

The V and J genes are TRBV25-1 and TRBJ2-1; 8 positions match TRBD1. The CDR3 is 15 residues long. V dropped 0 bases and J dropped 10; count of bases not matched to a gene: 8. Germline V gives CDR1 MGHDK, CDR2 SYGVNS. CDR3 region: CASSEYKTGEYEQFF. In nucleotides, the CDR3 is TGTGCCAGCAGTGAATACAAGACAGGGGAGTACGAGCAGTTCTTC.

The CDR3 DNA reads as TGTGCCAGTAGTATCCGTGAGACAGGCAACACCGGGGAGCTGTTTTTT. This sequence encodes CASSIRETGNTGELFF. The chain recombines TRBV19 with TRBJ2-2; D perhaps matches TRBD1 (6 bases). This CDR3 has 16 residues. V was pared by 3 bases and J by 2 bases, with 13 bases between. CDR1 is LNHDA and CDR2 is SQIVND in the germline V gene (reference sequence).

The chain is built from TRBV30 and TRBJ2-7; 12 bases fit TRBD2. Germline V gene data show CDR1 as GTSNPN and CDR2 as SVGIG (reference sequence). Germline trimming cut 0 bases from V and 2 bases from J; bases unmatched to any gene: 2. The CDR3 has 15 amino acids. The CDR3 loop reads CAWSVLAGGTYEQYF. CDR3 coding DNA: TGTGCCTGGAGTGTACTAGCGGGAGGTACCTACGAGCAGTACTTC.

In this sample, this clone turned up a few times. The chain couples TRBV2 to TRBJ1-5; D call uncertain. Germline V gives CDR1 SNHLY, CDR2 FYNNEI. V was pared by 8 bases and J by 1 base, with 9 bases between. The CDR3 consists of 13 residues. The CDR3 sequence: CASARESNQPQHF. As DNA, the CDR3 is TGTGCCAGCGCGCGGGAGAGCAATCAGCCCCAGCATTTT. Looking up the rest from reference TRBV2 and TRBJ1-5 gives the full variable domain: EPEVTQTPSHQVTQMGQEVILRCVPISNHLYFYWYRQILGQKVEFLVSFYNNEISEKSEIFDDQFSVERPDGSNFTLKIRSTKLEDSAMYFCASARESNQPQHFGDGTRLSIL.

This clone has only a few counts. This chain connects TRBV19 to TRBJ2-4; TRBD2 might be the D (6 bases). Trimming shortened V by 10 bases and J by 6 bases, and 10 bases separated the two germline ends. The germline gives CDR1 LNHDA, CDR2 SQIVND (reference sequence). CDR3 length: 11 residues. The CDR3 protein is CATSGLNIQYF. The CDR3 DNA sequence: TGTGCCACCTCGGGACTAAACATTCAGTACTTC.

This clone showed up just a few times. The rearrangement uses TRBV27 and TRBJ2-7; D not certain. Germline V gene data show CDR1 as MNHEY and CDR2 as SMNVEV (reference sequence). The CDR3 is 12 amino acids. Trimming took off 2 bases at V and 6 bases at J, with 8 bases between the two ends. DNA for the CDR3: TGTGCCAGCAGTTTAAAGCCTATCGAGCAGTACTTC. The encoded protein is CASSLKPIEQYF.

This clone was counted only a few times. The chain is built from TRBV30 and TRBJ1-2; no definite D call. Trimming shortened V by 3 bases and J by 7 bases, and 9 bases separated the two germline ends. Germline assignment: CDR1 GTSNPN and CDR2 SVGIG (reference sequence). The CDR3 is 11 residues long. The CDR3 reads CAWSREFGYTF. The CDR3, as DNA: TGTGCCTGGAGCCGGGAGTTTGGCTACACCTTC.